This T cell receptor (beta chain) was documented in a study of regulatory T cells in long-lasting Graves disease. To make TCR beta libraries, researchers used iRepertoire HTBI primers and Arm-PCR of CDR3 regions. TCRdb analysed the multiplex PCR reads with MiXCR anew, one entry per CDR3 protein. The top ten clones hold roughly 30% of a sample with 300,000 to 400,000 distinct CDR3 sequences, approximately 15% of them seen once. In its sample, this clonotype was seen many times. Its antigen is unidentified. V was trimmed by 3 bases and J by 0 bases, leaving 4 bases between them. CDR3 length equals 13 residues. CDR1 and CDR2 from the germline V gene are MNHNS and SASEGT. Study-wide results and limits: Having only a small sample size may have limited accuracy.

The time point was: newly diagnosed GD, antithyroid drugs for less than 3 months. PBMCs were the source of the RNA used for TCR sequencing. A further study also used this sample, focusing on T cells in Graves' hyperthyroidism and ophthalmopathy. As that report states: Clinical symptoms, serum thyroxine, TRAb, thyroid ultrasound and orbital computed tomography established diagnosis. Initially, a first-round RT-PCR of the TCR CDR3 employed the HTBI primer set. Most thyroid clonotypes with frequency above 0.001 were detected in blood.

The chain recombines TRBV6-1 with TRBJ2-3, with D unclear. The specimen comprised peripheral blood mononuclear cells (PBMCs), sampled at new diagnosis, from a patient treated with antithyroid drugs. The sequence was collected from a man aged 35 to 55 with Graves disease. The CDR3 spells CASSDPSTDTQYF. The CDR3 DNA is TGTGCCAGCAGTGATCCTAGCACAGATACGCAGTATTTT.